The TCR beta chain described here comes from a study of cytomegalovirus exposure and HLA in healthy donors. The study's findings and limits: In a later analysis, HLA-associated beta chains showed higher expansion and lower generation probabilities than comparable chains.

The PCR used 60 Vbeta and 13 Jbeta primers. Assay: immunoSEQ multiplex PCR; the TCRdb copy retains only in-frame clones and omits some. The sample yields about 130,000 clones, 80% to 90% seen once. Concerning this clone itself: Its antigen is unknown.

Sequencing was done on a sample of PBMCs. This TCR derives from a male donor in good health and CMV-seropositive.

The CDR3 DNA reads TGCGCCAGCAGCTTGTTACGGGGCAGCGGGGATACAGATACGCAGTATTTT. It specifies CASSLLRGSGDTDTQYF. The V gene is TRBV5-1, the J gene TRBJ2-3; 7 bases are a match to TRBD2. The CDR3 spans 17 residues. V was pared by 1 base and J by 3 bases, with 11 bases of the junction left unmatched. The V gene's germline CDR1 is SGHRS and CDR2 YFSETQ.